The clone carrying this TCR beta chain is categorized as medium-sized. The data are from a study of early T cells in non-severe SARS-CoV-2 infection. Using its own MiXCR run on the 5' RACE reads, TCRdb lists one record per CDR3 protein. The sample gives about 35,000 distinct CDR3 sequences, 4.5% to 7.5% of which show up once; 4.8% is in the top ten. CDR3 length equals 11 residues. Germline V gene lookup returns CDR1 SGHTA and CDR2 FQGNSA. Trimming took off 4 bases at V and 8 bases at J, with 8 bases between the two ends. This chain connects TRBV7-2 to TRBJ1-1; no definite D call. The sequenced material came from whole blood. The clonotype comes from an adult who was a healthcare worker with PCR-confirmed SARS-CoV-2 infection or an uninfected control (not recorded which). The chain's CDR3 is CASSSRREAFF. The CDR3 region has the DNA TGTGCCAGCAGCTCCCGTCGAGAAGCTTTCTTT.